Shown below are 14 T cell receptor beta chains from a single sample sequenced in a study of cytomegalovirus exposure and HLA in healthy donors. Sequencing used immunoSEQ multiplex PCR; TCRdb keeps in-frame clones, though not all of them. The sample has some 72,000 clones, around 96% seen once. Sequenced: PBMCs. All receptors derive from a man between 18 and 29 years old in good health and CMV-seropositive.

The rearrangement uses TRBV11-3 and TRBJ2-7, with D tentatively TRBD1 (5 bases). Trimming removed 3 bases at V and 5 bases at J, with 11 bases between. Germline V gene lookup returns CDR1 SGHNT and CDR2 YENEEA. This CDR3 is built from 13 residues. CDR3 region: CASSLRLRDEQYF. The CDR3 DNA reads as TGTGCCAGCAGCTTGAGGCTCAGGGACGAGCAGTACTTC. The whole variable domain, filled in from reference TRBV11-3 and TRBJ2-7, reads EAGVVQSPRYKIIEKKQPVAFWCNPISGHNTLYWYLQNLGQGPELLIRYENEEAVDDSQLPKDRFSAERLKGVDSTLKIQPAELGDSAVYLCASSLRLRDEQYFGPGTRLTVT.

The chain joins TRBV5-1 to TRBJ2-2; D might be TRBD1 (5 bases). This CDR3 has 16 amino acids. The V and J ends lost 6 bases and 6 bases respectively, with 21 bases between them. Germline CDR1 is SGHRS and CDR2 is YFSETQ. The chain's CDR3 is CASKIALTVSSGELFF. Written as DNA, the CDR3 is TGCGCCAGCAAAATTGCCCTGACAGTGAGCTCCGGGGAGCTGTTTTTT.

The rearrangement joins TRBV29-1 to TRBJ2-2, with 8 bases matching TRBD2. In germline, CDR1 is SQVTM, CDR2 ANQGSEA. Germline trimming cut 1 base from V and 6 bases from J; bases unmatched to any gene: 13. The CDR3 is 17 residues long. The CDR3 here is CSVEGGGLASKAGELFF. The CDR3 nucleotides are TGCAGCGTTGAAGGCGGGGGGCTGGCCTCGAAGGCCGGGGAGCTGTTTTTT.

V usage is TRBV6-5 and J usage is TRBJ1-1, with TRBD1 identical over 7 bases. CDR3 length: 15 amino acids. Germline loops: CDR1 MNHEY, CDR2 SVGAGI. The trim removed 2 bases at V and 0 bases at J, leaving 3 bases unmatched. The CDR3, as DNA: TGTGCCAGCAGTTACAACGGACAGGTGAACACTGAAGCTTTCTTT. It encodes CASSYNGQVNTEAFF.

The J gene is TRBJ2-5, the V gene TRBV5-4, with D perhaps matching TRBD2 (5 bases). Between the trimmed V and J ends, which lost 1 base and 3 bases, there was a span of 22 bases. CDR3 size: 18 residues. Germline-derived CDR1 and CDR2 are SGHNT and YYREEE (reference sequence). The CDR3 sequence: CASSLRLGSGRFEETQYF. The CDR3 nucleotides read TGTGCCAGCAGCTTGAGGCTTGGGAGTGGACGGTTCGAAGAGACCCAGTACTTC.

The chain carries TRBV28 and TRBJ1-3; D is possibly TRBD1 (6 bases). CDR1 is MDHEN and CDR2 is SYDVKM in the germline V gene. This CDR3 comprises 17 residues. V dropped 5 bases and J dropped 0 bases, with 17 bases sitting between them. In DNA form, the CDR3 reads TGTGCCAGCAGTCTCGGGGGGGGGCAGCGCTCTGGAAACACCATATATTTT. Amino acid sequence: CASSLGGGQRSGNTIYF.

J is TRBJ2-1 and V is TRBV4-1, with D uncertain. The V end lost 0 bases, the J end lost 2 bases, and 8 bases lay between the germline ends. The germline V gene encodes CDR1 MGHRA and CDR2 YSYEKL. There are 15 residues in the CDR3. CDR3 coding DNA: TGCGCCAGCAGCCAAGATATCCAGGCCTACAATGAGCAGTTCTTC. Its translation is CASSQDIQAYNEQFF.

The chain couples TRBV4-1 to TRBJ2-5, with D perhaps matching TRBD2 (7 bases). The ends were cut back, 4 bases at V and 0 bases at J, with 12 bases in the middle. The CDR3 extends over 15 amino acids. Germline CDR1 and CDR2: MGHRA and YSYEKL. CDR3 DNA: TGCGCCAGCAGCCCACAAGGGGGGGACCAAGAGACCCAGTACTTC. It is translated as CASSPQGGDQETQYF.

The chain combines TRBV4-1 with TRBJ2-1, with 11 bases matching TRBD2. V was pared by 4 bases and J by 10 bases, with 18 bases of the junction left unmatched. Germline lookup yields CDR1 MGHRA and CDR2 YSYEKL. The CDR3 has 18 residues. CDR3 region: CASSPVSRLAGKSYEQFF. The DNA of the CDR3 is TGCGCCAGCAGCCCCGTCAGTCGACTAGCGGGAAAATCTTACGAGCAGTTCTTC.

The V call is TRBV29-1, the J call TRBJ2-7; TRBD2 matches at 7 bases. Germline V gives CDR1 SQVTM, CDR2 ANQGSEA. Unmatched junction bases numbered 8, after V lost 7 bases and J lost 2 bases. This CDR3 has 13 amino acids. CDR3 nucleotide sequence: TGCAGCGCCGAGGCTAGCGGAGCCTACGAGCAGTACTTC. This codes for CSAEASGAYEQYF.

The chain is built from TRBV9 and TRBJ1-2, with D unresolved. This CDR3 is built from 11 residues. The V gene lost 2 bases and the J gene lost 8 bases, with 7 bases spanning the gap. Germline V gene data show CDR1 as SGDLS and CDR2 as YYNGEE. This chain's CDR3 is CASSVRGGYTF. Here the CDR3 DNA reads TGTGCCAGCAGCGTCCGTGGCGGCTACACCTTC.

The CDR3: CASSVRAGETGELFF. Here the CDR3 DNA reads TGTGCCAGCAGCGTACGGGCGGGAGAAACCGGGGAGCTGTTTTTT. V gene TRBV9 combines with J gene TRBJ2-2, with 7 bases fitting TRBD2. Germline-derived CDR1 and CDR2 are SGDLS and YYNGEE. The V segment lost 1 base and the J segment 5 bases; nucleotides outside the gene matches: 5. The CDR3 is 15 amino acids.

The chain joins TRBV6-5 to TRBJ2-7; tentative D call: TRBD1 (5 bases). V was clipped by 5 bases and J by 3 bases, with 14 bases between them. CDR3 length: 14 amino acids. The germline V gene has CDR1 MNHEY and CDR2 SVGAGI. The CDR3, as DNA: TGTGCCAGCAGTCAAGGGGTGAACCACTACGAGCAGTACTTC. It yields the protein CASSQGVNHYEQYF.

This clone appeared once. V gene TRBV2 combines with J gene TRBJ2-7, with TRBD2 matching 13 bases. This CDR3 is built from 14 residues. The germline V gene has CDR1 SNHLY and CDR2 FYNNEI. J gave up 5 bases and V 5 bases, and 3 bases lay outside the gene matches. For the CDR3, the DNA is TGTGCCAGCAGTAGGACTAGCGGGAGCGACGAGCAGTACTTC. This sequence encodes CASSRTSGSDEQYF.